The rows below give T cell receptor beta chains drawn from one sample of a study of blood T cell repertoires in COVID-19. Generated by immunoSEQ multiplex PCR, the TCRdb table keeps only in-frame clones and is missing some. The sample records 200,000 to 250,000 clones, around 80% being singletons. The sequencing sample was made of peripheral blood. The receptors were gathered from an older woman who had recovered from COVID-19. CDR3s include the opening cysteine and the closing phenylalanine or tryptophan.

v_gene	j_gene	CDR3aa
TRBV6-4	TRBJ2-1	CASSRRSRGEQFF
TRBV6-2/TRBV6-3	TRBJ1-1	CASSRQGRVVTEAFF
TRBV18	TRBJ1-1	CASTHRGDTEAFF
TRBV6-5	TRBJ2-5	CASYTPKGGETQYF
TRBV5-1	TRBJ1-1	CASRDAGRMNTEAFF
TRBV30	TRBJ1-6	CAWTGDVNSPLHF
TRBV9	TRBJ2-2	CASSVEPPGNTGELFF
TRBV3-1/TRBV3-2	TRBJ2-7	CASSHAGTGGGYEQYF
TRBV28	TRBJ1-5	CASRGGGTPHQPQHF
TRBV19	TRBJ2-3	CASSSMTTADTQYF
TRBV4-3	TRBJ2-5	CASSLQGSEETQYF
TRBV7-9	TRBJ1-5	CASSLAAGGSNQPQHF
TRBV5-1	TRBJ2-1	CASSLYGGVSYNEQFF
TRBV7-6	TRBJ2-2	CASSPRRAGGNTGELFF
TRBV3-1/TRBV3-2	TRBJ1-6	CASSPRGGVSPLHF
TRBV12-3/TRBV12-4	TRBJ1-2	CAGQTSRRNGYTF
TRBV6-2/TRBV6-3	TRBJ1-5	CASSYGTSNQPQHF
TRBV5-4	TRBJ1-1	CASSLGTGESEAFF
TRBV6-5	TRBJ2-3	CASSRAGDTQYF
TRBV5-4	TRBJ2-1	CASSLRTSGGAEQFF
TRBV28	TRBJ1-5	CASSLFGRGHSNQPQHF
TRBV21-1	TRBJ1-3	CASRLLTNSGNTIYF
TRBV28	TRBJ1-1	CASSAVMNTEAFF
TRBV6-5	TRBJ2-1	CASSQVAGGRDEQFF
TRBV15	TRBJ1-3	CATKGGALDENTIYF
TRBV7-6	TRBJ2-5	CASSLTDTGTTNQETQYF
TRBV6-6	TRBJ2-7	CASKVGERGPYEQYF
TRBV7-6	TRBJ1-1	CASSTREGANTEAFF
TRBV4-3	TRBJ1-2	CASSQALDYPNYGYTF
TRBV7-9	TRBJ1-2	CASSLGGLGHGYTF
TRBV29-1	TRBJ2-1	CSVRDRGTNEQFF
TRBV5-4	TRBJ2-2	CASSLVGQGKNTGELFF
TRBV30	TRBJ1-1	CAWSVAWRNTEAFF
TRBV6-6	TRBJ1-2	CASSPGRGAGYGYTF
TRBV10-1	TRBJ2-1	CASSEGKGAYNEQFF
TRBV6-1	TRBJ1-1	CASSEAGGRNTEAFF
TRBV5-1	TRBJ2-1	CASSLVISGGAYNEQFF
TRBV5-1	TRBJ2-4	CASSPGTGKNIQYF
TRBV4-1	TRBJ1-6	CASSQVSGQPNSPLHF
TRBV27	TRBJ2-5	CASSLLIAGGPGETQYF
TRBV4-3	TRBJ1-4	CASSQENRGYNEKLFF
TRBV19	TRBJ1-5	CASSIEGGGSPQHF
TRBV5-5	TRBJ1-2	CASSLFVGQIVYTF
TRBV12-3/TRBV12-4	TRBJ2-2	CASSRQGPGELFF
TRBV9	TRBJ1-2	CASSANSYGYTF